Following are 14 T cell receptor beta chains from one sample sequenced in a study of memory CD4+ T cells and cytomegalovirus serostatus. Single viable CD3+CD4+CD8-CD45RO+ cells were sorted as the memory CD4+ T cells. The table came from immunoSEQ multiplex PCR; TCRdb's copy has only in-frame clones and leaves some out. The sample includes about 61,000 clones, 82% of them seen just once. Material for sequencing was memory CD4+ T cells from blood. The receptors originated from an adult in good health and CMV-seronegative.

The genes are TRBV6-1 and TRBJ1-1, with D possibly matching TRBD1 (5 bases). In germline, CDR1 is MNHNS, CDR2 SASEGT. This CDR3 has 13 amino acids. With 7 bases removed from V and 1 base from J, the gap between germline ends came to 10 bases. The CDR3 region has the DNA TGTGCCAGCACCTTAACAGGGAACACTGAAGCTTTCTTT. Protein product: CASTLTGNTEAFF.

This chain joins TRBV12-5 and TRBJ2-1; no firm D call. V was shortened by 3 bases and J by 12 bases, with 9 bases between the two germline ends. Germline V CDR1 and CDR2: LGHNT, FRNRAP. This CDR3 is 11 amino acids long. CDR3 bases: TGTGCTAGTGGTTTTTCCAATTGGCAGTTCTTC. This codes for CASGFSNWQFF. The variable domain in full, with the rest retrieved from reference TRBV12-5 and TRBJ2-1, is DARVTQTPRHKVTEMGQEVTMRCQPILGHNTVFWYRQTMMQGLELLAYFRNRAPLDDSGMPKDRFSAEMPDATLATLKIQPSEPRDSAVYFCASGFSNWQFFGPGTRLTVL.

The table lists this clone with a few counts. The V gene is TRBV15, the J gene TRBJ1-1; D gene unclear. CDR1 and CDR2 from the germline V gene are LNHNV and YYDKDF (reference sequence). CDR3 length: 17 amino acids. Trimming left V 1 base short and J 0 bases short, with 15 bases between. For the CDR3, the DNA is TGTGCCACCAGCAGAGCCCGGGCCACCCTAATGAACACTGAAGCTTTCTTT. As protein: CATSRARATLMNTEAFF.

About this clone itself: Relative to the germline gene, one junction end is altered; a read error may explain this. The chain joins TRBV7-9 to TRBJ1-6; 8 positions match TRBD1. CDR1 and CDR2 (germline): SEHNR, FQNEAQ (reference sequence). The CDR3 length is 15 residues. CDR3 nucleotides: TGTGCCCGCAGCTTAGGACAGGGTGGCAATTCACCCCTCCACTTT. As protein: CARSLGQGGNSPLHF.

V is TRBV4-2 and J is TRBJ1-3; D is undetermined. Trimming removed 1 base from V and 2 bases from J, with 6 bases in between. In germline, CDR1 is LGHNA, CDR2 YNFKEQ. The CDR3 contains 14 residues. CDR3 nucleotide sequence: TGTGCCAGCAGCCAAGTGGGAGCTGGAAACACCATATATTTT. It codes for CASSQVGAGNTIYF.

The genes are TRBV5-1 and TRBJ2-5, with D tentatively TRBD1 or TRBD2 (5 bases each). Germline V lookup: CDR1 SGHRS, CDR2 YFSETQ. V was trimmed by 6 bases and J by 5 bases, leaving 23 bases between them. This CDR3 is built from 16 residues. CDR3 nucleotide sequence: TGCGCCAGCACCGACACCCGGGGAGCGGACAAGGAGACCCAGTACTTC. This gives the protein CASTDTRGADKETQYF.

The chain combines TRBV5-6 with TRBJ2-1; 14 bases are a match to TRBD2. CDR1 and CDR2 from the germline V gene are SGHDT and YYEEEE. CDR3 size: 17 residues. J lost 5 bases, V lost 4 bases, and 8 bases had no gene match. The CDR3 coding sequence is TGTGCCAGCAGCGCCAGACTAGCGGGGGGGCGAAACAATGAGCAGTTCTTC. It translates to CASSARLAGGRNNEQFF. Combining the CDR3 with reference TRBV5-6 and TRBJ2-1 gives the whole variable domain DAGVTQSPTHLIKTRGQQVTLRCSPKSGHDTVSWYQQALGQGPQFIFQYYEEEERQRGNFPDRFSGHQFPNYSSELNVNALLLGDSALYLCASSARLAGGRNNEQFFGPGTRLTVL.

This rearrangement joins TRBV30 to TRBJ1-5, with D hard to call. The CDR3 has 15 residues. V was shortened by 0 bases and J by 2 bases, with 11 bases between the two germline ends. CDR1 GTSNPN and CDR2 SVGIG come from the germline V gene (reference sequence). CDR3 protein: CAWSVGRQGNQPQHF. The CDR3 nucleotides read TGTGCCTGGAGTGTGGGGAGGCAGGGCAATCAGCCCCAGCATTTT.

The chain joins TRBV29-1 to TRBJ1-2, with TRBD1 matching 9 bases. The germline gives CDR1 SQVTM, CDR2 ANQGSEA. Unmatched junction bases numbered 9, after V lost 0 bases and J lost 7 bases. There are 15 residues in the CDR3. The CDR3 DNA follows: TGCAGCGTTGAAGAGCGAGGACAGGGGATCTCTGGCTACACCTTC. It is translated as CSVEERGQGISGYTF.

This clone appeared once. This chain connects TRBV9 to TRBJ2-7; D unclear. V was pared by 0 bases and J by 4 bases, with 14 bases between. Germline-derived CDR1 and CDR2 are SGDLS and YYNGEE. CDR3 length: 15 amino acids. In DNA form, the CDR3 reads TGTGCCAGCAGCGTAGCCCCCGGACCGGATTACGAGCAGTACTTC. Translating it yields CASSVAPGPDYEQYF. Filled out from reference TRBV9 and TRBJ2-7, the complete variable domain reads DSGVTQTPKHLITATGQRVTLRCSPRSGDLSVYWYQQSLDQGLQFLIQYYNGEERAKGNILERFSAQQFPDLHSELNLSSLELGDSALYFCASSVAPGPDYEQYFGPGTRLTVT.

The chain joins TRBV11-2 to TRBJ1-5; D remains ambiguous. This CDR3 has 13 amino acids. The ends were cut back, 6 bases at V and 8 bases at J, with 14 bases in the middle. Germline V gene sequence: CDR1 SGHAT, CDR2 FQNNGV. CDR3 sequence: CASSLYTGEPQHF. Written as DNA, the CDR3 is TGTGCCAGCAGTCTATATACTGGGGAGCCCCAGCATTTT.

This CDR3 is CASSLSRHRGEDTEAFF. CDR3 sequence (DNA): TGTGCCAGCAGTTTATCTCGGCACCGAGGTGAAGACACTGAAGCTTTCTTT. The V call is TRBV27, the J call TRBJ1-1; D is unclear. Germline CDR1 reads MNHEY; CDR2 reads SMNVEV (reference sequence). Trimming removed 0 bases at V and 3 bases at J, with 17 bases between. This CDR3 has 17 amino acids.

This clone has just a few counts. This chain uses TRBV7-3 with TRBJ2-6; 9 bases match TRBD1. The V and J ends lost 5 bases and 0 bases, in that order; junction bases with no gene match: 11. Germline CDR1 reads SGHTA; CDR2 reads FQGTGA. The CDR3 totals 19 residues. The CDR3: CASSPRGDRVGSGANVLTF. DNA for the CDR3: TGTGCCAGCAGCCCCCGGGGGGACAGGGTAGGCTCTGGGGCCAACGTCCTGACTTTC.

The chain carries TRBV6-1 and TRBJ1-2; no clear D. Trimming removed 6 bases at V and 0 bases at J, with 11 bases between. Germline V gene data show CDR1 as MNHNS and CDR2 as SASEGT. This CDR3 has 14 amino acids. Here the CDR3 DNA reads TGTGCCAGCAGCCTACACCACGCTAACTATGGCTACACCTTC. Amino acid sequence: CASSLHHANYGYTF.